Here is one TCR beta chain with its context. TCRdb's table, derived via immunoSEQ multiplex PCR, lists solely in-frame clones and lacks some. The data hold 140,000 or so clones, with approximately 84% observed a single time. The CDR3 totals 17 residues. Germline V gene data show CDR1 as SGHAT and CDR2 as FQNNGV. Unmatched junction bases numbered 9, after V lost 5 bases and J lost 8 bases. This record comes from a study of blood T cell repertoires in COVID-19. Material for sequencing was PBMCs or T cells enriched from blood (not recorded which). This chain joins TRBV11-2 and TRBJ2-1; 16 nucleotides align to TRBD2. The source is a woman aged 45-65 years with acute COVID-19. The CDR3 is CASSPGTSGRATDEQFF. The CDR3 nucleotides are TGTGCCAGCAGCCCGGGGACTAGCGGGAGGGCTACGGATGAGCAGTTCTTC.